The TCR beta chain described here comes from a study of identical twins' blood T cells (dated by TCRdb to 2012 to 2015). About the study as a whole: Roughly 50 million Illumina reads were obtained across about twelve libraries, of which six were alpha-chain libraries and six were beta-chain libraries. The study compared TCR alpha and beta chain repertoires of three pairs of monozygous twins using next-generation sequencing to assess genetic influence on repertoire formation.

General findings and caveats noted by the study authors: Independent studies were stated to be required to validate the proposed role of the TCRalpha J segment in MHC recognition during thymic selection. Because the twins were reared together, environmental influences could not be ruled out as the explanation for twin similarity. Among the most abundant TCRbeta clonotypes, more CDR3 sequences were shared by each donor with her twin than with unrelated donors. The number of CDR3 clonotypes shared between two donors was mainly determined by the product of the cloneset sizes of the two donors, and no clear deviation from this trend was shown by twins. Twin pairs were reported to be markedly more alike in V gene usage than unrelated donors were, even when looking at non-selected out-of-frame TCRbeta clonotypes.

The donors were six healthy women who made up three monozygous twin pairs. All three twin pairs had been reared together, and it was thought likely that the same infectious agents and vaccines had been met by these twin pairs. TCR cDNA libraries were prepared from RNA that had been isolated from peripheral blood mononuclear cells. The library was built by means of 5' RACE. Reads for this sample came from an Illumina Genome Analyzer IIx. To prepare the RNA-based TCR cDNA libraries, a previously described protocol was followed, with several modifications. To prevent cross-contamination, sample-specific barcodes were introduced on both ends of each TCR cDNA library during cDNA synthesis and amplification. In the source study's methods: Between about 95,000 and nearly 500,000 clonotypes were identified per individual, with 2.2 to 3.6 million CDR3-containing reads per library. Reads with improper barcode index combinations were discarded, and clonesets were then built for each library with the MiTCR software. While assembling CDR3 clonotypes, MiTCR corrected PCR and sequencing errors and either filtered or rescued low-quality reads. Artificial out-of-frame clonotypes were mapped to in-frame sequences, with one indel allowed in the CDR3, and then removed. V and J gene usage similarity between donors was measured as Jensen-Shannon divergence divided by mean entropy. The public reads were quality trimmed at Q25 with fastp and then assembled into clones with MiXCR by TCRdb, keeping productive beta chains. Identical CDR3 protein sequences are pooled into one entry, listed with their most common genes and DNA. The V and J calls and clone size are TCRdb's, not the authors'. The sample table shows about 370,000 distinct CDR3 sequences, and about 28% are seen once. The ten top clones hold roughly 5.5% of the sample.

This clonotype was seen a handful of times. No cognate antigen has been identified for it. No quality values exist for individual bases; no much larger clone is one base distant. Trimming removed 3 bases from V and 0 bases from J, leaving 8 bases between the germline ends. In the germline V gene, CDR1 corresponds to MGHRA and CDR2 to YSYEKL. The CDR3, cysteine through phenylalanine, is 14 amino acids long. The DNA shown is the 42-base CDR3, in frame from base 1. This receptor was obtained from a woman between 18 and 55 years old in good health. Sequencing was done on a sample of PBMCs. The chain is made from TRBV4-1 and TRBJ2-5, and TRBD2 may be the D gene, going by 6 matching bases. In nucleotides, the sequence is TGCGCCAGCAGCCACATAGCGGACCAAGAGACCCAGTACTTC. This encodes CASSHIADQETQYF.